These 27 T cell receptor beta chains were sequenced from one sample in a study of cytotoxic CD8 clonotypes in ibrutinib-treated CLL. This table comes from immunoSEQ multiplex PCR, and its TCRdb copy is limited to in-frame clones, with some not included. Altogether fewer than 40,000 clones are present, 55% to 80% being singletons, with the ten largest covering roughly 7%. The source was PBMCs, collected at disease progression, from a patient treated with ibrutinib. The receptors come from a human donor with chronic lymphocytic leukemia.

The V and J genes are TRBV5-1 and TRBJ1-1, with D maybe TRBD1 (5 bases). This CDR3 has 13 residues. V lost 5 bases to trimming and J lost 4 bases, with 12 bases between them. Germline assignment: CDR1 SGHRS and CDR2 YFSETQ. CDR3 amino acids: CASSRSGSTEAFF. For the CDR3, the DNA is TGCGCCAGCAGTCGGTCAGGGAGCACTGAAGCTTTCTTT.

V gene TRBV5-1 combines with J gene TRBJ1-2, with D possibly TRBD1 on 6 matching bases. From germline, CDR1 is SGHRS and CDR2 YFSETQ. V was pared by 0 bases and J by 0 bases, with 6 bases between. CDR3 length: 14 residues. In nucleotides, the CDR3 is TGCGCCAGCAGCTTGGGACAGGCTAACTATGGCTACACCTTC. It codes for CASSLGQANYGYTF. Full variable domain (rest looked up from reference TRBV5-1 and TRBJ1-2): KAGVTQTPRYLIKTRGQQVTLSCSPISGHRSVSWYQQTPGQGLQFLFEYFSETQRNKGNFPGRFSGRQFSNSRSEMNVSTLELGDSALYLCASSLGQANYGYTFGSGTRLTVV.

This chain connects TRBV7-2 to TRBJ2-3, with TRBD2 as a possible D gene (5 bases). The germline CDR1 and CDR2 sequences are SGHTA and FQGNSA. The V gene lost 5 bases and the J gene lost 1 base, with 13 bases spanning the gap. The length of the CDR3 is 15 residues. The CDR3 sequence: CASSPVWGGTDTQYF. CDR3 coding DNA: TGTGCCAGCAGCCCAGTGTGGGGAGGCACAGATACGCAGTATTTT.

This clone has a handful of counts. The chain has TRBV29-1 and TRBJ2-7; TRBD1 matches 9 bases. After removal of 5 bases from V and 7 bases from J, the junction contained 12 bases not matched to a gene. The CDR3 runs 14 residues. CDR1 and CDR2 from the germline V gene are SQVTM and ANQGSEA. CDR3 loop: CSVTGQGLAREQYF. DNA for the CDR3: TGCAGCGTTACGGGACAGGGCCTAGCTCGTGAGCAGTACTTC.

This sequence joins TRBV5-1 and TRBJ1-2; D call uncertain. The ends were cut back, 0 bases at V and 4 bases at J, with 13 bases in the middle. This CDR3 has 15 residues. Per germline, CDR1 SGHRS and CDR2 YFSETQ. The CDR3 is CASSLAVSRSYGYTF. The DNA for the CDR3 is TGCGCCAGCAGCTTGGCGGTCTCTCGAAGCTATGGCTACACCTTC.

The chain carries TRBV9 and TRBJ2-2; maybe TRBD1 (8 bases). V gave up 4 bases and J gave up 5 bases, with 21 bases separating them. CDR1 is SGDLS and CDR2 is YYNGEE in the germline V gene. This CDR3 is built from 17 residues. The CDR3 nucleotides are TGTGCCAGCAGCCCCCACAGGGGGGGAAGCGCGACCGGGGAGCTGTTTTTT. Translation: CASSPHRGGSATGELFF.

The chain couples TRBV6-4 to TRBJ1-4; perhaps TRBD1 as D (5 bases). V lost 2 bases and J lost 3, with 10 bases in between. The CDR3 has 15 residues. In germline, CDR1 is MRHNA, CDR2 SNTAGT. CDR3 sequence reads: CASSDGQGANEKLFF. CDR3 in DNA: TGTGCCAGCAGTGACGGGCAGGGCGCTAATGAAAAACTGTTTTTT.

CDR3 DNA sequence: TGTGCCAGCAGTTCCCCGACTAGCGGGAGGTGGACAGATACGCAGTATTTT. This sequence encodes CASSSPTSGRWTDTQYF. The genes are TRBV27 and TRBJ2-3, with 13 bases matching TRBD2. The CDR3 loop spans 17 amino acids. The J segment lost 3 bases and the V segment lost 4 bases, leaving 7 bases of the junction unmatched. CDR1 MNHEY and CDR2 SMNVEV come from the germline V gene (reference sequence).

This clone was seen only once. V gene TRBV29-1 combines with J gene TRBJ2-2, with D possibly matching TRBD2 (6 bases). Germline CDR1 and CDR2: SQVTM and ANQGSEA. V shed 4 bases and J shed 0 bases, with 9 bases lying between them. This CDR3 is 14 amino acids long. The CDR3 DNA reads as TGCAGCGTTGCACTAGCCGCGAACACCGGGGAGCTGTTTTTT. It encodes CSVALAANTGELFF.

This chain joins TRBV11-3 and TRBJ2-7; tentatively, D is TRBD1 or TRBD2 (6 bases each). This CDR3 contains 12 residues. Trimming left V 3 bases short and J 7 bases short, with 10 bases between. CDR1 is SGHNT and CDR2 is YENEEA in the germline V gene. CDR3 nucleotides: TGTGCCAGCAGCTTCGGGGGCGGGGAGCAGTACTTC. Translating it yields CASSFGGGEQYF. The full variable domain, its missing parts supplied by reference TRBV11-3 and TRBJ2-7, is EAGVVQSPRYKIIEKKQPVAFWCNPISGHNTLYWYLQNLGQGPELLIRYENEEAVDDSQLPKDRFSAERLKGVDSTLKIQPAELGDSAVYLCASSFGGGEQYFGPGTRLTVT.

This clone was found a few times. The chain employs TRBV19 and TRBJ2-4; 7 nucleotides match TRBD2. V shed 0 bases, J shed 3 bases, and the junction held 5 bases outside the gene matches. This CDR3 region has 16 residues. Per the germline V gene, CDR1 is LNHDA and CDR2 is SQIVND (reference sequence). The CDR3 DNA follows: TGTGCCAGTAGTATAGATGGCGCTAGCGGCAAAAACATTCAGTACTTC. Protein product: CASSIDGASGKNIQYF.

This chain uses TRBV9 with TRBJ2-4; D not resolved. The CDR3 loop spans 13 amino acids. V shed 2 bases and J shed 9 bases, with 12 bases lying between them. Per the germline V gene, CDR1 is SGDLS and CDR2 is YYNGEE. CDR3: CASSVGPGSIQYF. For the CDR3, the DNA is TGTGCCAGCAGCGTTGGTCCGGGTAGCATTCAGTACTTC.

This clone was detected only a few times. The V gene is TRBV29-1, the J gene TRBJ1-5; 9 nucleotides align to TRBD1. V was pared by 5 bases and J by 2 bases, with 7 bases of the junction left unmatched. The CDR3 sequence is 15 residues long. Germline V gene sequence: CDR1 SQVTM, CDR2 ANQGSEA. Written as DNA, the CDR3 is TGCAGCGTTCGAACAGGGGGCTCGGGCAATCAGCCCCAGCATTTT. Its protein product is CSVRTGGSGNQPQHF.

The CDR3 here is CASSVASLRTDTQYF. In nucleotides, the CDR3 is TGTGCCAGCAGCGTAGCTAGTCTACGCACAGATACGCAGTATTTT. V and J are TRBV9 and TRBJ2-3; D gene uncertain. Germline loops: CDR1 SGDLS, CDR2 YYNGEE. Trimming stripped 0 bases from V and 1 base from J, with 9 bases between. CDR3 size: 15 residues.

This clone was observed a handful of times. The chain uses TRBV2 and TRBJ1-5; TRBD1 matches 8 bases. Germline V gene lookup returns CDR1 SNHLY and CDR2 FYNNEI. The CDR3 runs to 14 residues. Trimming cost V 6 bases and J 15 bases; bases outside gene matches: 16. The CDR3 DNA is TGTGCCAGCAGAAAAGACAGGGGCGATACAAAATGGCATTTT. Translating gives CASRKDRGDTKWHF. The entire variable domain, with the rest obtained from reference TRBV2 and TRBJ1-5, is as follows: EPEVTQTPSHQVTQMGQEVILRCVPISNHLYFYWYRQILGQKVEFLVSFYNNEISEKSEIFDDQFSVERPDGSNFTLKIRSTKLEDSAMYFCASRKDRGDTKWHFGDGTRLSIL.

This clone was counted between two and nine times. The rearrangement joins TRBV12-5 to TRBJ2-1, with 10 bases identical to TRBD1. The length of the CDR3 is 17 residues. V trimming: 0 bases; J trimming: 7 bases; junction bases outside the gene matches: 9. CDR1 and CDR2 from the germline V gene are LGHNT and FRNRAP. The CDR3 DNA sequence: TGTGCTAGTGGTTTGGTAACAGGACAGGGGGGTTTAAATGAGCAGTTCTTC. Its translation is CASGLVTGQGGLNEQFF.

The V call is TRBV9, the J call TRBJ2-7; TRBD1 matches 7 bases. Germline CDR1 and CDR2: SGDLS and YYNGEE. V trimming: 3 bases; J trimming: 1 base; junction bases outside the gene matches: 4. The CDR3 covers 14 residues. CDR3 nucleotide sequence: TGTGCCAGCAGCGCCGGACAGGTATCCTACGAGCAGTACTTC. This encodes CASSAGQVSYEQYF.

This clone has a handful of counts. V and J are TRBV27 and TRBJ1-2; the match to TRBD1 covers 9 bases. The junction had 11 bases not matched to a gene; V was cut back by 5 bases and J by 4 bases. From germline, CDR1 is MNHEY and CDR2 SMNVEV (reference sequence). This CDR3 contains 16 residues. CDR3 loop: CASSQGQGTVAYGYTF. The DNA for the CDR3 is TGTGCCAGCAGTCAGGGACAGGGAACCGTTGCCTATGGCTACACCTTC.

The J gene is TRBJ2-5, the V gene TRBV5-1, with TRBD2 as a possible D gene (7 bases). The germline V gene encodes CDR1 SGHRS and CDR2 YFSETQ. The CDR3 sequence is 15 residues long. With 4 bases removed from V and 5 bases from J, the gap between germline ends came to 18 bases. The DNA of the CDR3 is TGCGCCAGCAGCCCGGATGGGGGGGGCCGGGAGACCCAGTACTTC. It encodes CASSPDGGGRETQYF.

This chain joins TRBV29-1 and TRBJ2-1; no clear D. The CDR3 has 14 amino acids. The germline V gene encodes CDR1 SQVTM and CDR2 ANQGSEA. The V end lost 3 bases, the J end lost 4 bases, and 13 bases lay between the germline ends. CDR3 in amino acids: CSVEGRRAYNEQFF. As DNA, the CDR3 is TGCAGCGTTGAGGGAAGGCGTGCTTACAATGAGCAGTTCTTC.

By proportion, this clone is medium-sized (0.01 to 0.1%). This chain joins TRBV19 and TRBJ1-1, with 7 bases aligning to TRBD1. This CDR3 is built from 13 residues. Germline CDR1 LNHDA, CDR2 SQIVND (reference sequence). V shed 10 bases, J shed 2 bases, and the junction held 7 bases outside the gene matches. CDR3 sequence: CAIARDSNTEAFF. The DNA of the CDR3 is TGTGCCATCGCAAGGGACAGCAACACTGAAGCTTTCTTT. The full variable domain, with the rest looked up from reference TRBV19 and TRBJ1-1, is DGGITQSPKYLFRKEGQNVTLSCEQNLNHDAMYWYRQDPGQGLRLIYYSQIVNDFQKGDIAEGYSVSREKKESFPLTVTSAQKNPTAFYLCAIARDSNTEAFFGQGTRLTVV.

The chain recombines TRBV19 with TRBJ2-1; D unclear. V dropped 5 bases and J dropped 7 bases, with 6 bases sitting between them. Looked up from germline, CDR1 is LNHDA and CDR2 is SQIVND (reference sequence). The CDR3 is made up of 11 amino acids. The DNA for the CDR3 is TGTGCCAGTAGTGACTGGAATGAGCAGTTCTTC. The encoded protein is CASSDWNEQFF.

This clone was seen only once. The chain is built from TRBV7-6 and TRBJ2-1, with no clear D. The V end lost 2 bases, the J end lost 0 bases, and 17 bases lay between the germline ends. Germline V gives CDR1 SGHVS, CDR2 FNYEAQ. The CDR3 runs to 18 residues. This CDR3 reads CASSLQGFSPGSYNEQFF. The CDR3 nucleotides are TGTGCCAGCAGCTTACAAGGGTTCTCTCCGGGCTCCTACAATGAGCAGTTCTTC.

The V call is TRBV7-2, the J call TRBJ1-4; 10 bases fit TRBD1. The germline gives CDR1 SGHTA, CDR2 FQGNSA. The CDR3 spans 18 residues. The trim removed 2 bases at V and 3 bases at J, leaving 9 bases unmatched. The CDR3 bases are TGTGCCAGCAGCTTAATGAGGGGACAGGGGTCGGCTAATGAAAAACTGTTTTTT. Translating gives CASSLMRGQGSANEKLFF.

CDR3 region: CASSKYRGQTNEKLFF. CDR3 coding DNA: TGTGCCAGCAGCAAATACAGGGGGCAGACTAATGAAAAACTGTTTTTT. V usage is TRBV14 and J usage is TRBJ1-4; TRBD1 matches 9 bases. CDR3 length equals 16 residues. Germline-derived CDR1 and CDR2 are SGHDN and FVKESK. The trim removed 5 bases at V and 2 bases at J, leaving 6 bases unmatched.

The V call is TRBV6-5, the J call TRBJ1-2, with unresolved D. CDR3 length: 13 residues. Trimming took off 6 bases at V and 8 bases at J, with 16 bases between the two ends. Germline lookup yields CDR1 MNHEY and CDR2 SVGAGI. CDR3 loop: CASRADLLGGYTF. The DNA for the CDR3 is TGTGCCAGCAGGGCGGATCTGCTGGGGGGCTACACCTTC.

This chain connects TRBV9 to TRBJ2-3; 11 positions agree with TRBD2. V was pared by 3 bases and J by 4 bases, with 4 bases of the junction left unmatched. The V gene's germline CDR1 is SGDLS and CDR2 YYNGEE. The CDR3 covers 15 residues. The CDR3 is CASSAVAGGSDTQYF. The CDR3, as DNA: TGTGCCAGCAGCGCGGTAGCGGGAGGGTCAGATACGCAGTATTTT.